The 3 T cell receptor beta chains given below trace back to one sample, sequenced in a study of OX40 agonist ivuxolimab in advanced cancers. Measured with immunoSEQ multiplex PCR; TCRdb has only the in-frame clones, and not every one. This table holds about 79,000 clones, 90% to 95% found once. The source material was CD4+ or CD8+ T cells sorted from blood, sampled in a trial of the OX40 agonist ivuxolimab. The source of these receptors is an adult with an advanced solid tumor such as melanoma, head and neck, liver or kidney cancer.

The rearrangement links TRBV19 to TRBJ2-7, with a tentative D call TRBD2 (6 bases). Germline-derived CDR1 and CDR2 are LNHDA and SQIVND (reference sequence). Trimming cost V 3 bases and J 7 bases, with 16 bases left between them. The CDR3 is made up of 14 amino acids. The CDR3 nucleotides read TGTGCCAGTAGTATGGTGCAGGGAGGTCCGGAGCAGTACTTC. It yields the protein CASSMVQGGPEQYF.

The V and J genes are TRBV19 and TRBJ2-7, with D possibly being TRBD2 (5 bases). The germline V and J ends were trimmed by 3 bases and 3 bases, with 9 bases remaining between them. CDR1 and CDR2 from the germline V gene are LNHDA and SQIVND (reference sequence). The CDR3 totals 13 residues. This CDR3 reads CASSIGVNYEQYF. In nucleotides, the CDR3 is TGTGCCAGTAGTATCGGGGTCAACTACGAGCAGTACTTC.

The gene calls are TRBV5-6 and TRBJ2-1; D is unresolved. Trimming cost V 0 bases and J 15 bases, with 13 bases left between them. There are 12 residues in the CDR3. Germline V gives CDR1 SGHDT, CDR2 YYEEEE. CDR3 protein: CASSLALGDPFF. In DNA form, the CDR3 reads TGTGCCAGCAGCTTGGCGCTAGGTGATCCGTTCTTC.